This T cell receptor (beta chain) was sequenced for a study of OX40 agonist ivuxolimab in advanced cancers. Points from the study as a whole: Dosing at 0.1 to 3.0 mg/kg was accompanied by clonal expansion of CD4+ and CD8+ blood T cells by week 6.

The sampling schedule covered blood at baseline, cycle 4 day 1, and cycle 7 day 1. Sequenced by immunoSEQ multiplex PCR; TCRdb stores in-frame clones only, minus some. The data contain about 110,000 clones, around 90% of them singletons. CDR1 SNHLY and CDR2 FYNNEI come from the germline V gene. Trimming removed 6 bases at V and 8 bases at J, with 19 bases between. This CDR3 has 14 residues. Details on this clone: Its antigen is unidentified.

This rearrangement joins TRBV2 to TRBJ1-2; D might be TRBD1 (5 bases). The material was CD4+ or CD8+ T cells sorted from blood, obtained in a trial of the OX40 agonist ivuxolimab. This TCR was sampled from an adult with an advanced solid tumor such as melanoma, head and neck, liver or kidney cancer. The CDR3 DNA is TGTGCCAGCAGCACGGGGGTCAGGTTTTACGGCTACACCTTC. It encodes CASSTGVRFYGYTF.